These T cell receptor beta chains were read from a single sample in a study of CD4 T cells in relation to SARS-CoV-2 and coronaviruses. These receptors' targets are unknown. Sequencing was performed with immunoSEQ multiplex PCR; in TCRdb, only in-frame clones are kept and a portion is missing. The sample holds 15,000 to 20,000 clones, about 80% seen once. Sequencing used CD4+ T cells from PBMCs, cultured in vitro. These receptors came from a human donor in good health. CDR3s include the opening cysteine and the closing phenylalanine or tryptophan. Fields, in order: V gene, D gene, clone size, J gene, CDR3 DNA, CDR3 protein. The D gene is left open where the match is weak. Clone size is stated in some rows and not others, as once, few, many or a class when expanded.

TRBV6-5,NA,NA,TRBJ2-1,TGTGCCAGCAAGGTCTTCCGGACCTTGAGAGATGAGCAGTTCTTC,CASKVFRTLRDEQFF
TRBV3-1/TRBV3-2,NA,NA,TRBJ1-1,TGTGCCAGCAGCCAAGAGGGGATTAGTAACACTGAAGCTTTCTTT,CASSQEGISNTEAFF
TRBV30,TRBD2,NA,TRBJ2-1,TGTGCCTGGAGAGTAGCGGGGGGGGTGAGGGAGCAGTTCTTC,CAWRVAGGVREQFF
TRBV5-6,TRBD1,NA,TRBJ2-7,TGTGCCAGCAGTCTTTATGGACAGGGGCTCTCCTACGAGCAGTACTTC,CASSLYGQGLSYEQYF
TRBV7-3,NA,NA,TRBJ2-7,TGTGCCAGCTGCAAAGTCCCGGGTCTCGAGCAGTACTTC,CASCKVPGLEQYF
TRBV27,NA,NA,TRBJ2-7,TGTGCCAGCAGCCCCGGGACGGGGAACTACGAGCAGTACTTC,CASSPGTGNYEQYF
TRBV18,NA,NA,TRBJ1-2,TGTGCCAGTTCACTCCAGGGTGATGACTATGGCTACACCTTC,CASSLQGDDYGYTF
TRBV7-3,NA,NA,TRBJ2-3,TGTGCCAGCAGGATGGGGGGGGCCACAGATACGCAGTATTTT,CASRMGGATDTQYF
TRBV5-5,NA,NA,TRBJ1-1,TGTGCCAGCAGCTTATTTCTAAACACTGAAGCTTTCTTT,CASSLFLNTEAFF
TRBV7-3,TRBD1,NA,TRBJ2-5,TGTGCCAGCAGCGCGGACAGGAAAGAGACCCAGTACTTC,CASSADRKETQYF
TRBV6-5,NA,once,TRBJ2-5,TGTGCCAGCAGTAGCCGACACCCGCCCGAGACCCAGTACTTC,CASSSRHPPETQYF
TRBV4-2,NA,NA,TRBJ1-1,TGTGCCAGCAGCCCCGGGGCCACAGGTCGATCAGCTTTCTTT,CASSPGATGRSAFF
TRBV6-5,TRBD2,NA,TRBJ2-1,TGTGCCAGCCCCGGGGGGTATGAGCAGTTCTTC,CASPGGYEQFF
TRBV29-1,TRBD1,NA,TRBJ2-5,TGCAGCGTGGACAGGGGTCTGGAGACCCAGTACTTC,CSVDRGLETQYF
TRBV6-5,TRBD1,NA,TRBJ1-4,TGTGCCAGCAGGGACAGGGAAACTAATGAAAAACTGTTTTTT,CASRDRETNEKLFF
TRBV19,TRBD1,once,TRBJ2-3,TGTGCCAGTAGTATAGAGGGACAGGCCGATGTAACAGATACGCAGTATTTT,CASSIEGQADVTDTQYF
TRBV7-3,NA,NA,TRBJ1-1,TGTGCCAGCAGCGCACAAAACACTGAAGCTTTCTTT,CASSAQNTEAFF
TRBV18,NA,few,TRBJ2-1,TGTGCCAGCTCACCGTCTAGGGATGAGCAGTTCTTC,CASSPSRDEQFF
TRBV11-3,TRBD1,once,TRBJ2-1,TGTGCCAGCAGCGAGACAGGGGAACCCTTCAATGAGCAGTTCTTC,CASSETGEPFNEQFF
TRBV10-3,TRBD1,NA,TRBJ1-1,TGTGCCATCAACCAACAGGGGGACACTGAAGCTTTCTTT,CAINQQGDTEAFF
TRBV5-5,TRBD2,NA,TRBJ2-5,TGTGCCAGCAGCTTGATAGCGGGAGGGCCTAGGGAGACCCAGTACTTC,CASSLIAGGPRETQYF
TRBV5-5,NA,few,TRBJ2-7,TGTGCCAGCAGCTTGGCCGCAGGGTACTACGAGCAGTACTTC,CASSLAAGYYEQYF
TRBV29-1,TRBD1,NA,TRBJ2-7,TGCAGCGTGGCGGACAGGGGGTTCGACGAGCAGTACTTC,CSVADRGFDEQYF
TRBV19,NA,NA,TRBJ1-1,TGTGCCAGTACCCTACAGGGCTCGGTGAAGACTGAAGCTTTCTTT,CASTLQGSVKTEAFF
TRBV24-1,NA,few,TRBJ2-2,TGTGCCACCAGTGATCAGAAAGGGAGGGAGCTGTTTTTT,CATSDQKGRELFF
TRBV7-9,TRBD2,NA,TRBJ2-1,TGTGCCAGCAGCCCGAAGTGGGGCGGGAGGAACTCCTACAATGAGCAGTTCTTC,CASSPKWGGRNSYNEQFF
TRBV5-1,NA,NA,TRBJ2-3,TGCGCCAGCACTGAGCTTGGGGTAGCGACAGATACGCAGTATTTT,CASTELGVATDTQYF
TRBV6-2/TRBV6-3,TRBD2,NA,TRBJ2-1,TGTGCCAGCAGTAGGAGGTTTAACGGGGGGGCCTACAATGAGCAGTTCTTC,CASSRRFNGGAYNEQFF
TRBV12-3/TRBV12-4,NA,once,TRBJ2-5,TGTGCCAGCAGTTTTCGGGGCGAAGAGACCCAGTACTTC,CASSFRGEETQYF
TRBV7-6,NA,few,TRBJ1-4,TGTGCCAGCAGCTTAGTGGCAGGAAGGGGCGAAAAACTGTTTTTT,CASSLVAGRGEKLFF
TRBV3-1/TRBV3-2,NA,NA,TRBJ2-7,TGTGCCAGCAGCCAAGATGCAGGGGGGACCCCCGGGCAGTACTTC,CASSQDAGGTPGQYF
TRBV7-8,TRBD1,NA,TRBJ1-6,TGTGCCAGCAGCCTTCAGGGGGAGGTTTCACCCCTCCACTTT,CASSLQGEVSPLHF
TRBV20-1,NA,NA,TRBJ2-3,TGCAGTGCTTTAACAGATACGCAGTATTTT,CSALTDTQYF
TRBV19,TRBD2,NA,TRBJ2-5,TGTGCCAGTAGTAGTACCAGGGTTGGCGGGGGGGAGACCCAGTACTTC,CASSSTRVGGGETQYF
TRBV7-2,TRBD2,NA,TRBJ2-5,TGTGCCAGCAGCTTATCTGGGACTAGCGGCCAAGAGACCCAGTACTTC,CASSLSGTSGQETQYF
TRBV6-5,NA,NA,TRBJ1-2,TGTGCCAGCAGAACTATCATGGAAACCAACTATGGCTACACCTTC,CASRTIMETNYGYTF
TRBV7-8,NA,NA,TRBJ2-2,TGTGCCAGCAGCTTAAAATTCTCGCGGGGCGGGGAGCTGTTTTTT,CASSLKFSRGGELFF
TRBV18,NA,NA,TRBJ2-3,TGTGCCAGCTCACCGGGGGGCACAGATACGCAGTATTTT,CASSPGGTDTQYF
TRBV19,NA,NA,TRBJ2-4,TGTGCCAGTAGTATCTCCGGGACGGCCAAAAACATTCAGTACTTC,CASSISGTAKNIQYF
TRBV28,NA,NA,TRBJ1-5,TGTGCCAGCAGTCGGTCCCCGCAGTTTAGCAATCAGCCCCAGCATTTT,CASSRSPQFSNQPQHF
TRBV6-1,NA,NA,TRBJ2-3,TGTGCCAGCAGTGAAGGTTTTACAGAGACAGATACGCAGTATTTT,CASSEGFTETDTQYF
TRBV28,TRBD1,NA,TRBJ1-4,TGTGCCAGCAGTTTCCCCCGGGACAGGGCTAATGAAAAACTGTTTTTT,CASSFPRDRANEKLFF
TRBV15,TRBD2,NA,TRBJ2-5,TGTGCCACCAGCTTCGGGGGGTGGGAGACCCAGTACTTC,CATSFGGWETQYF
TRBV10-1,NA,NA,TRBJ2-7,TGCGCCAGCAGTGAAACGGGGCTAGCGCTAGGCGAGCAGTACTTC,CASSETGLALGEQYF
TRBV6-4,TRBD1,NA,TRBJ2-2,TGTGCCAGCAGTACCGACAGGGCCACGAACACCGGGGAGCTGTTTTTT,CASSTDRATNTGELFF
TRBV5-6,NA,once,TRBJ1-1,TGTGCCAGCAGCTTGGTCTCAGGAGAAGCTTTCTTT,CASSLVSGEAFF
TRBV28,TRBD1,NA,TRBJ1-2,TGTGCCAGCGGTACAGGGGTCCAAAACTATGGCTACACCTTC,CASGTGVQNYGYTF
TRBV7-9,NA,NA,TRBJ1-1,TGTGCCAGCAGCTCAGGGGCGGTGGGGAACACTGAAGCTTTCTTT,CASSSGAVGNTEAFF
TRBV4-1,TRBD2,few,TRBJ2-7,TGCGCCAGCAGCTACCAAGTTTCTAGCGGGAGGGTCTACGAGCAGTACTTC,CASSYQVSSGRVYEQYF
TRBV28,NA,NA,TRBJ1-1,TGTGCCAGCAAGGGGAACACTGAAGCTTTCTTT,CASKGNTEAFF
TRBV5-6,NA,few,TRBJ2-7,TGTGCCAGCAGCTTCCGGTCCAGGGCCTACGAGCAGTACTTC,CASSFRSRAYEQYF
TRBV15,NA,NA,TRBJ2-1,TGTGCCACCAGCAGAGATCGTCTGGGGGGTGATGAGCAGTTCTTC,CATSRDRLGGDEQFF
TRBV9,NA,NA,TRBJ2-1,TGTGCCAGCAGCGTAGCTGGCTCTCACGGCGGGGATGAGCAGTTCTTC,CASSVAGSHGGDEQFF
TRBV10-2,NA,NA,TRBJ1-5,TGCGCCAGCAGTGAGTCTCTTGGCAGGGGCAGCAATCAGCCCCAGCATTTT,CASSESLGRGSNQPQHF
TRBV27,NA,NA,TRBJ1-1,TGTGCCAGCAGCAGGTTGACGGGTGAAGCTTTCTTT,CASSRLTGEAFF
TRBV5-6,TRBD1,once,TRBJ1-5,TGTGCCAGCAGCTTGGGCCCGGGGACAGGGGGGACCCAGCCCCAGCATTTT,CASSLGPGTGGTQPQHF
TRBV11-2,NA,NA,TRBJ1-1,TGTGCCAGCAGCTCGATGGACAGTTTCAACACTGAAGCTTTCTTT,CASSSMDSFNTEAFF